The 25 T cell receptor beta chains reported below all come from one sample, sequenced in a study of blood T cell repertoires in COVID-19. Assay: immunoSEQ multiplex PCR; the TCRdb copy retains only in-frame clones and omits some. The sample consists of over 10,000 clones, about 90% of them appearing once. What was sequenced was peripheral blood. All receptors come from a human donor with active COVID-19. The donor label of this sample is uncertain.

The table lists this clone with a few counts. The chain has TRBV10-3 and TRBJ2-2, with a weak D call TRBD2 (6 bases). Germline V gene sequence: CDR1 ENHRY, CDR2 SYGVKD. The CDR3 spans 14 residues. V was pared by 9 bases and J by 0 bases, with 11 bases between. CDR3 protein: CAIRGLANTGELFF. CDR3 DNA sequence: TGTGCCATACGGGGACTGGCGAACACCGGGGAGCTGTTTTTT.

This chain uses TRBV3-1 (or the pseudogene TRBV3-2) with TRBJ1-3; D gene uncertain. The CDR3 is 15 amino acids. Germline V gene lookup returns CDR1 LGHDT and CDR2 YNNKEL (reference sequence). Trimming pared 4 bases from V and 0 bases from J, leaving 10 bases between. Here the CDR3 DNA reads TGTGCCAGCAGCCGGACGGGGAACTCTGGAAACACCATATATTTT. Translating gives CASSRTGNSGNTIYF.

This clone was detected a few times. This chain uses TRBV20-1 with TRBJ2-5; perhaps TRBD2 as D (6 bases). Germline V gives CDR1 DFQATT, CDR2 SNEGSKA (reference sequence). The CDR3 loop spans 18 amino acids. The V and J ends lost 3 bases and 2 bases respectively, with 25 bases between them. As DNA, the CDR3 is TGCAGTGCTAGTGGATACGTCGGGCGGGCGGGGCCTCAAGAGACCCAGTACTTC. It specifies CSASGYVGRAGPQETQYF.

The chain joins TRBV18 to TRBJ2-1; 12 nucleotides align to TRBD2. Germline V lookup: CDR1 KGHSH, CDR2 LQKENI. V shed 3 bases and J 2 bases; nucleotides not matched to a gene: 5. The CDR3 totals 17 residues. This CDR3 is CASSPRLAGVTYNEQFF. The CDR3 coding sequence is TGTGCCAGCTCACCTAGACTAGCGGGGGTTACCTACAATGAGCAGTTCTTC.

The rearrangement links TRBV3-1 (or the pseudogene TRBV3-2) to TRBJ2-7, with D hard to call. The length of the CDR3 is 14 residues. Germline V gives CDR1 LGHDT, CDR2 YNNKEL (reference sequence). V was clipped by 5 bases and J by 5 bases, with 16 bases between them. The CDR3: CASSDGPYGDEQYF. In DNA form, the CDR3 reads TGTGCCAGCAGCGACGGCCCCTACGGAGACGAGCAGTACTTC.

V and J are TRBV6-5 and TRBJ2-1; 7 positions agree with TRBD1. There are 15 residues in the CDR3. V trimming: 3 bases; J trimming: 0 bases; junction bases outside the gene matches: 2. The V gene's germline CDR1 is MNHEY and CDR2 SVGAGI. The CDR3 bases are TGTGCCAGCAGTTATGGGACAGCCTCCTACAATGAGCAGTTCTTC. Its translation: CASSYGTASYNEQFF.

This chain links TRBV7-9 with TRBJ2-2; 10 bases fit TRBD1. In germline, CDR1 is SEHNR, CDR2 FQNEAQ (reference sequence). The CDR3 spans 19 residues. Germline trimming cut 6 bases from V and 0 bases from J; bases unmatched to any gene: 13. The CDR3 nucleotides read TGTGCCAGCAGTCTTAGACTTACCGGGACAGGGGCGAACACCGGGGAGCTGTTTTTT. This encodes CASSLRLTGTGANTGELFF.

The CDR3 coding sequence is TGTGCCAGCAGTGACCTCGATACGCAGTATTTT. Protein product: CASSDLDTQYF. The V gene is TRBV6-1, the J gene TRBJ2-3; D is undetermined. Trimming shortened V by 3 bases and J by 6 bases, and 4 bases separated the two germline ends. The CDR3 is made up of 11 amino acids. The V gene's germline CDR1 is MNHNS and CDR2 SASEGT.

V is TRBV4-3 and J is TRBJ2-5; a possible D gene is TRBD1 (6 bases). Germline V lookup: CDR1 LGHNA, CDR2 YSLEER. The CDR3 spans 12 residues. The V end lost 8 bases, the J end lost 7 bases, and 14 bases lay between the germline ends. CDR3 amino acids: CASGDRFRTQYF. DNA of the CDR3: TGCGCCAGCGGCGACAGGTTTAGGACCCAGTACTTC.

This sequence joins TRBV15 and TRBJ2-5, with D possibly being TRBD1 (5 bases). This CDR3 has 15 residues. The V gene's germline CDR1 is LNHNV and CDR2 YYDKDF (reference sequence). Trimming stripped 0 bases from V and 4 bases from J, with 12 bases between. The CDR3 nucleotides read TGTGCCACCAGCAGAGACGTGACAGCTTCAGAGACCCAGTACTTC. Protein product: CATSRDVTASETQYF.

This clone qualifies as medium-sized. DNA of the CDR3: TGTGCCAGCAGCTCTTTGACGGGGAGCTCCTACGAGCAGTACTTC. It yields the protein CASSSLTGSSYEQYF. J is TRBJ2-7 and V is TRBV7-2; perhaps TRBD2 as D (5 bases). V gave up 4 bases and J gave up 0 bases, with 13 bases separating them. CDR1 is SGHTA and CDR2 is FQGNSA in the germline V gene. The length of the CDR3 is 15 residues.

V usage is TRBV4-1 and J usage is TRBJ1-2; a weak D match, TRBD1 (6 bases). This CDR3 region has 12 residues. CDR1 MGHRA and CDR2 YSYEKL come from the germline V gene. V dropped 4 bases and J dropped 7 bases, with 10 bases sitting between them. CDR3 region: CASSPIGGGYTF. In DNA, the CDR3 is TGCGCCAGCAGCCCAATAGGGGGTGGCTACACCTTC.

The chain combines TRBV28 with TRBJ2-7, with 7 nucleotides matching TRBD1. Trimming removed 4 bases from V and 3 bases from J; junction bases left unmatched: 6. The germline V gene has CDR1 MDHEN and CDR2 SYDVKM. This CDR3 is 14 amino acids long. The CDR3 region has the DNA TGTGCCAGCAGTTATGGGACAGTCGTCTACGAGCAGTACTTC. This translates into CASSYGTVVYEQYF.

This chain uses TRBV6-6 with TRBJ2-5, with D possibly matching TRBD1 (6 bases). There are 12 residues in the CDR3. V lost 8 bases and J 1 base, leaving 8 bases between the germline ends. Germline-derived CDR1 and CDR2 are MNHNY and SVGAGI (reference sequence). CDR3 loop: CASGDIQETQYF. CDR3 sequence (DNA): TGTGCCAGCGGGGACATCCAAGAGACCCAGTACTTC.

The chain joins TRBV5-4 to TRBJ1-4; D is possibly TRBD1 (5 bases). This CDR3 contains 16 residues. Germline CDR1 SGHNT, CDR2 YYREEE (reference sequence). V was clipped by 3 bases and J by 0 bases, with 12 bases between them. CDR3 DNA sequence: TGTGCCAGCAGCTCTAACAGGATTGCAACTAATGAAAAACTGTTTTTT. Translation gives CASSSNRIATNEKLFF.

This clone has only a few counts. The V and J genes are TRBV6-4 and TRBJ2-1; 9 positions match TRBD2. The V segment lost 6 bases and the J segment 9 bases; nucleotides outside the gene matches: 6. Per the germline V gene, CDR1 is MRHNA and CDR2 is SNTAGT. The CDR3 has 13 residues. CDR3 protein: CASSRTSEGEQFF. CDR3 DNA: TGTGCCAGCAGCCGGACTAGCGAGGGTGAGCAGTTCTTC.

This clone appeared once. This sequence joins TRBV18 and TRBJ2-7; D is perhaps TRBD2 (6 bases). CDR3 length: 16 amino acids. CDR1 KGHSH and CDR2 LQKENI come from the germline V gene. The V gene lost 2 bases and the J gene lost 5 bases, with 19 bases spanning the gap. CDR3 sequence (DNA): TGTGCCAGCTCACCAAGGGTGGCGCGGGACGCCGACGAGCAGTACTTC. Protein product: CASSPRVARDADEQYF.

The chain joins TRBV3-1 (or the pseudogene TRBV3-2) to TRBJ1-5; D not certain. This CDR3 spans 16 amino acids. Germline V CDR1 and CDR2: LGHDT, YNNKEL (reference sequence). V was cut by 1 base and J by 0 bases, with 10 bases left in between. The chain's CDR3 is CASSQGRGSSNQPQHF. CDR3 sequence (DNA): TGTGCCAGCAGCCAAGGGCGCGGGAGTAGCAATCAGCCCCAGCATTTT.

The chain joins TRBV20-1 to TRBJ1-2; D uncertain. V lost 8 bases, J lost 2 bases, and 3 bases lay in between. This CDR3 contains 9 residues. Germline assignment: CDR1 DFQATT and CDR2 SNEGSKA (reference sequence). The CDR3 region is CSPNYGYTF. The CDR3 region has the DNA TGCAGTCCGAACTATGGCTACACCTTC.

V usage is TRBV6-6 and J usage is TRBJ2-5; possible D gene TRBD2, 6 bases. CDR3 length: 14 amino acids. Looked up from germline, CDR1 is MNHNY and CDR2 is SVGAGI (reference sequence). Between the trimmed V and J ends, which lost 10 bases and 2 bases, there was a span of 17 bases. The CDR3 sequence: CATLQPGSQETQYF. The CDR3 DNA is TGTGCCACCCTCCAGCCCGGGAGTCAAGAGACCCAGTACTTC.

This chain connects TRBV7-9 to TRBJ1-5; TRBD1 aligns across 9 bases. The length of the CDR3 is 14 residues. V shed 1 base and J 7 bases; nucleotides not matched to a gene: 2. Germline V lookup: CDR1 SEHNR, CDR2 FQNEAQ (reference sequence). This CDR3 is CASSLGTGEQPQHF. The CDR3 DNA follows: TGTGCCAGCAGCTTAGGGACAGGGGAACAGCCCCAGCATTTT.

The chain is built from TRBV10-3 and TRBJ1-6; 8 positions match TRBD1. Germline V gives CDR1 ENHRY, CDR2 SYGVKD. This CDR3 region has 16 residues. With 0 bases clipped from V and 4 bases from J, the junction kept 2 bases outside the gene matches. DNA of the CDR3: TGTGCCATCAGTGAGTCTCAGGGGGCATATAATTCACCCCTCCACTTT. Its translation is CAISESQGAYNSPLHF.

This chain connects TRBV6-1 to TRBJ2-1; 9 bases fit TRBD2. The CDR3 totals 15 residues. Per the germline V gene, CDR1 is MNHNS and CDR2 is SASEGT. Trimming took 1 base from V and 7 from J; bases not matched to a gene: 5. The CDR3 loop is CASSEGGGAGNEQFF. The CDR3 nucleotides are TGTGCCAGCAGTGAAGGCGGGGGGGCCGGGAATGAGCAGTTCTTC.

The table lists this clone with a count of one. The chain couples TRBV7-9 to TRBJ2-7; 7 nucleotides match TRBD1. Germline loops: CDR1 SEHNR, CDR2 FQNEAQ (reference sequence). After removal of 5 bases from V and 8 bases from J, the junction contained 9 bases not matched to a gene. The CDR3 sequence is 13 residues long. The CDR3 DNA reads TGTGCCAGCAGCCCAGCGGACAGGACCAAGCAGTACTTC. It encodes CASSPADRTKQYF. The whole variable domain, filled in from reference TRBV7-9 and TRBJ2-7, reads DTGVSQNPRHKITKRGQNVTFRCDPISEHNRLYWYRQTLGQGPEFLTYFQNEAQLEKSRLLSDRFSAERPKGSFSTLEIQRTEQGDSAMYLCASSPADRTKQYFGPGTRLTVT.

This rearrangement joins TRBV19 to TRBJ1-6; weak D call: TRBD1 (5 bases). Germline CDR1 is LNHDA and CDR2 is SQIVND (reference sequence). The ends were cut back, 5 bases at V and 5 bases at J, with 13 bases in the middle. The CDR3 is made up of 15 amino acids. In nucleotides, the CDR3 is TGTGCCAGTAGTTCTCGAGACAGAAATAATTCACCCCTCCACTTT. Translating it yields CASSSRDRNNSPLHF.